This TCR beta chain was recorded in a study of T cells in Graves' hyperthyroidism and ophthalmopathy. Study observations and caveats: Appearing also in blood were most of the thyroid clonotypes expanded above 0.001. The model identified upcoming ophthalmopathy a median 6.5 months ahead of onset.

This clonotype has a count of ten or more. What it recognizes is unknown. Ophthalmopathy in the patients scored at least 3 on Clinical Activity Score and at least 4 on NOSPECS grade, lasting under 3 months. Patients were excluded for uncontrolled infection, other autoimmune disease, pregnancy or lactation. The CDR3 extends over 18 amino acids. Germline values: CDR1 MNHEY, CDR2 SVGEGT. V gave up 5 bases and J gave up 3 bases, with 25 bases separating them. It was RNA transcripts that yielded the amplified TCR beta CDR3 regions. First-round RT-PCR with HTBI primers amplified the TCR CDR3 region. MiXCR, run by TCRdb on the multiplex PCR reads, gives a single entry per CDR3 protein. This sample has 300,000 to 450,000 distinct CDR3 sequences, with 15% to 20% found just once.

Sequencing was done on a sample of blood. The rearrangement uses TRBV6-2 or TRBV6-3 and TRBJ1-1; D gene uncertain. The receptor comes from a woman in her 40s with Graves' ophthalmopathy. DNA for the CDR3: TGTGCCAGCAGTCACAGTAGGCTGAGTGATTTCTCTGACACTGAAGCTTTCTTT. This translates into CASSHSRLSDFSDTEAFF.